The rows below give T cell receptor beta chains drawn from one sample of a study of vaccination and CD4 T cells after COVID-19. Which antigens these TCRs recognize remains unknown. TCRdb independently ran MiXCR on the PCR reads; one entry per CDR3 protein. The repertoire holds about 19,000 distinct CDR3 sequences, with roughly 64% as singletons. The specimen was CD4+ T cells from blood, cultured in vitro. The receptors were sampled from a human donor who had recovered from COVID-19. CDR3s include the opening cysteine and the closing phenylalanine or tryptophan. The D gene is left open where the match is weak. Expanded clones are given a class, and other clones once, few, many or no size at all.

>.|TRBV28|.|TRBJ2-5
TGTGCCAGCAGTTCTCGATCAGGGGTTATGGAGACCCAGTACTTC
CASSSRSGVMETQYF
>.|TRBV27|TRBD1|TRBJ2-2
TGTGCCAGCAGTTCGGGACAGGGGGCCGTCGGGGAGCTGTTTTTT
CASSSGQGAVGELFF
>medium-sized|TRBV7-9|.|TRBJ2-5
TGTGCCAGCAGCTTATCGAGCAGGGGAGAGACCCAGTACTTC
CASSLSSRGETQYF
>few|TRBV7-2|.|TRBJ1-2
TGTGCCAGCAGCTCTGGCGGATGGGAATCGGACACCTTC
CASSSGGWESDTF
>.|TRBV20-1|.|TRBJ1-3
TGCAGTGCTAGAGGGGTTAGGTACTCTGGAAACACCATATATTTT
CSARGVRYSGNTIYF
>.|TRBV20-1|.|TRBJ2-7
TGCAGTGCCCTACTCGGGAGAGGGATCGGCGAGCAGTACTTC
CSALLGRGIGEQYF
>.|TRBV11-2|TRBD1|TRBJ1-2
TGTGCCAGCAGCCCTGGACAGGGGGCGACCTGGGACTATGGCTACACCTTC
CASSPGQGATWDYGYTF
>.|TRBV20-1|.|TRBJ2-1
TGCAGTGCTCCCGGCCGGGGAGGTGTTTACAATGAGCAGTTCTTC
CSAPGRGGVYNEQFF
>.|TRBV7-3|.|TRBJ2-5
TGTGCCAGCAGCGCTAAGGGGGGGGGCCAAGAGACCCAGTACTTC
CASSAKGGGQETQYF
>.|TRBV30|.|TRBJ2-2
TGTGCCTATACACGGGTTGAGGCCGGGGAGCTGTTTTTT
CAYTRVEAGELFF
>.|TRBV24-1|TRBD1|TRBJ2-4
TGTGCCACCAGTGATGCCGGGACAGGGGCCCCAAACATTCAGTACTTC
CATSDAGTGAPNIQYF
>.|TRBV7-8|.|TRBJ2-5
TGTGCCAGCAGCTTAGATTTGTCTCGGGAGACCCAGTACTTC
CASSLDLSRETQYF
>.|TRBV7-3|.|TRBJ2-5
TGTGCCAGCAGCTTAGGCCTCCTCCAAGAGACCCAGTACTTC
CASSLGLLQETQYF
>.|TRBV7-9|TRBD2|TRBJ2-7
TGTGCCAGCAGCTTAGCGCTAGCGGGAGGCTCGGAGCAGTACTTC
CASSLALAGGSEQYF
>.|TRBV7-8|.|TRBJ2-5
TGTGCCAGCGTCGGCCGGGACTACCAAGAGACCCAGTACTTC
CASVGRDYQETQYF
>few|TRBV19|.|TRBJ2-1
TGTGCCAGTAGTACTAGCACCAGCTCCTACAATGAGCAGTTCTTC
CASSTSTSSYNEQFF
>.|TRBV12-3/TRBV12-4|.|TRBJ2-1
TGTGCCAGCAGTTTAGCAGGGCAGTACAATGAGCAGTTCTTC
CASSLAGQYNEQFF
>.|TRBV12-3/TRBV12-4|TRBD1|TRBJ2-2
TGTGCCAGCAGAGGACAGGGAGAGACCGGGGAGCTGTTTTTT
CASRGQGETGELFF
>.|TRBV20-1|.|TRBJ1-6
TGCAGTGCTAGAGGCCGGAGGGGACCCAATTCACCCCTCCACTTT
CSARGRRGPNSPLHF
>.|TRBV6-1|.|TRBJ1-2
TGTGCCAGCAGTGAGCAGGTCAACTATGGCTACACCTTC
CASSEQVNYGYTF
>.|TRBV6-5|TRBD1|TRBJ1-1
TGTGCCAGCAGTTCGGACAGGGTCGGCACTGAAGCTTTCTTT
CASSSDRVGTEAFF
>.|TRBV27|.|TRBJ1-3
TGTGCCAGCGTCGGGGGGGGTGGAAACACCATATATTTT
CASVGGGGNTIYF
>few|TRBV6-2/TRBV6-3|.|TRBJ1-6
TGTGCCAGCAGTGAGCCGGGACCATATAATTCACCCCTCCACTTT
CASSEPGPYNSPLHF
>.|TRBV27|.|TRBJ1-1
TGTGCCAGCAGTAGGGGTGGGACTGAAGCTTTCTTT
CASSRGGTEAFF
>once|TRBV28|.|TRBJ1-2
TGTGCCAGCAGTTTGAAGGTCTATGGCTACACCTTC
CASSLKVYGYTF
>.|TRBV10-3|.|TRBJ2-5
TGTGCCATCAGTGAGTCCACGGCGGCAGGGGAGACCCAGTACTTC
CAISESTAAGETQYF
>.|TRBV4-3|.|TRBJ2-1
TGCGCCAGCAGCCAAGATTCAGGAACCTACAATGAGCAGTTCTTC
CASSQDSGTYNEQFF
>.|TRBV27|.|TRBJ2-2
TGTGCCAGCAGTGCCAGCAGGGGCGCCGGGGAGCTGTTTTTT
CASSASRGAGELFF
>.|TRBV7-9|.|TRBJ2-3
TGTGCCAGCAGCTTAGCTGTCGGGGCCACCGGAGATACGCAGTATTTT
CASSLAVGATGDTQYF
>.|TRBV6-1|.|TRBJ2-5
TGTGCCAGTACCTCAGGAGAGGGAGTAGGGGTGGAGACCCAGTACTTC
CASTSGEGVGVETQYF
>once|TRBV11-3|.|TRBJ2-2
TGTGCCAGCAGCTCCCTATCGAACACCGGGGAGCTGTTTTTT
CASSSLSNTGELFF
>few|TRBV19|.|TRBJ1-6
TGTGCCAGTAGTCTGGTTTTCCAGGGTGTGGGATCACCCCTCCACTTT
CASSLVFQGVGSPLHF
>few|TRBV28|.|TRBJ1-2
TGTGCCAGCGTGGTTGGGGGACCTCTCGACTATGGCTACACCTTC
CASVVGGPLDYGYTF
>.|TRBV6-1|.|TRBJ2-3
TGTGCCAGCAGGACCCCAGGCGCGGCTAGCACAGATACGCAGTATTTT
CASRTPGAASTDTQYF
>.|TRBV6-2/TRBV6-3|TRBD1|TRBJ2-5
TGTGCCAGCAGTCAGACCGGGACAGAGGGAGAGACCCAGTACTTC
CASSQTGTEGETQYF